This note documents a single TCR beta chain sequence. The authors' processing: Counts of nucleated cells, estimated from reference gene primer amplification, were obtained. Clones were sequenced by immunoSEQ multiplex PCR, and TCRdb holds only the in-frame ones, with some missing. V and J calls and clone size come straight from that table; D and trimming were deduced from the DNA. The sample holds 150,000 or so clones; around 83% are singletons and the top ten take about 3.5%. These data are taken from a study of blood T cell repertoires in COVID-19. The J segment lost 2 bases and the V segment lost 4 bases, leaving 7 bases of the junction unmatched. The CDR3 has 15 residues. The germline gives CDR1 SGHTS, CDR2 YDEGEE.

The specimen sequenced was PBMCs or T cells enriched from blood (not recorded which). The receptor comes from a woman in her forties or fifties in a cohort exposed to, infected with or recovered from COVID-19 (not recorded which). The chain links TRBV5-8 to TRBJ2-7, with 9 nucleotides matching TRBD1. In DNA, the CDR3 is TGTGCCAGCAGCGCGGGAAGGACAGGGGCCTACGAGCAGTACTTC. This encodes CASSAGRTGAYEQYF.